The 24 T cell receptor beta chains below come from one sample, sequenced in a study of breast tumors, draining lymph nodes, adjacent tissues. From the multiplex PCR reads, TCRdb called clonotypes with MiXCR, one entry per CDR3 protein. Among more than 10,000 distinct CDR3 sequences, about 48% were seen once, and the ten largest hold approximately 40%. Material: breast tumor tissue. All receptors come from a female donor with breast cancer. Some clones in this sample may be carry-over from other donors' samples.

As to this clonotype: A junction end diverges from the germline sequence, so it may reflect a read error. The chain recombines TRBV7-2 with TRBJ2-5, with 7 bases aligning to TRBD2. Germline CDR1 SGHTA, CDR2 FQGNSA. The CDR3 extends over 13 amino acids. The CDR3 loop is CASSLPGGGTKSF. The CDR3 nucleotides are TGTGCCAGCAGCTTACCCGGGGGAGGGACCAAGTCCTTC.

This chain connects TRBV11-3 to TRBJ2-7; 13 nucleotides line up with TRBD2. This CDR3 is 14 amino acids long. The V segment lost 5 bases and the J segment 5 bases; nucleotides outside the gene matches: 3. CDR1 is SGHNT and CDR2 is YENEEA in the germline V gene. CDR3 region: CASSPGLAGDEQYF. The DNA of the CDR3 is TGTGCCAGCAGCCCCGGACTAGCGGGAGACGAGCAGTACTTC.

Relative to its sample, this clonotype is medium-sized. CDR3 in DNA: TGTGCCAGCAGAGGGACAGGGAGCACAGATACGCAGTATTTT. It specifies CASRGTGSTDTQYF. The chain couples TRBV2 to TRBJ2-3; 9 nucleotides line up with TRBD1. J lost 0 bases, V lost 6 bases, and 1 base had no gene match. The CDR3 is made up of 14 amino acids. Per germline, CDR1 SNHLY and CDR2 FYNNEI.

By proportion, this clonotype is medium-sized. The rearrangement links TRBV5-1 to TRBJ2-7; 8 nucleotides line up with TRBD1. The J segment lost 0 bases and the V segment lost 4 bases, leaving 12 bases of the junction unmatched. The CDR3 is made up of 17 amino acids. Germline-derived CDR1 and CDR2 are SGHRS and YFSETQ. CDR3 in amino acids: CASSTYPRGLSSYEQYF. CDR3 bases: TGCGCCAGCAGCACATATCCCAGGGGGCTAAGCTCCTACGAGCAGTACTTC.

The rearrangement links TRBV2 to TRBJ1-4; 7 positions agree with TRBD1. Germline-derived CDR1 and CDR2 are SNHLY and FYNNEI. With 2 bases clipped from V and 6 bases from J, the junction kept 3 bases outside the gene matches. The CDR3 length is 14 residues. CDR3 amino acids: CASSELTGDEKLFF. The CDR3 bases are TGTGCCAGCAGTGAATTAACAGGGGATGAAAAACTGTTTTTT.

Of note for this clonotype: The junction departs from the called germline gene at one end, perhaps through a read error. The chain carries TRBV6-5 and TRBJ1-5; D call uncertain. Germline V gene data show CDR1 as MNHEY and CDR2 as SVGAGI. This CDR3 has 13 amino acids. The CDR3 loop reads CASSTVGDQLQHF. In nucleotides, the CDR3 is TGTGCCAGCAGTACAGTTGGCGATCAGCTCCAGCATTTT.

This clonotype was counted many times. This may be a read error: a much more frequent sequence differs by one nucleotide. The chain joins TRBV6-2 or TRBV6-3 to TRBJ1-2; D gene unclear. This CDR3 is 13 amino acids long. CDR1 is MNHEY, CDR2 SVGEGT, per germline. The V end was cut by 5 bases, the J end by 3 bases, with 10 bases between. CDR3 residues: CASSHDTYYGYTF. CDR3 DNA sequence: TGTGCCAGCAGTCACGACACCTACTATGGCTACACCTTC.

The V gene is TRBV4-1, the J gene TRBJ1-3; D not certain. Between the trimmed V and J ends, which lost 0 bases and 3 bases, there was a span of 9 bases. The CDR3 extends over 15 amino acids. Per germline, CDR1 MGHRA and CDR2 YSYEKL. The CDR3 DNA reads TGCGCCAGCAGCCAAGATTTCGGGGTTGGAAACACCATATATTTT. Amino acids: CASSQDFGVGNTIYF.

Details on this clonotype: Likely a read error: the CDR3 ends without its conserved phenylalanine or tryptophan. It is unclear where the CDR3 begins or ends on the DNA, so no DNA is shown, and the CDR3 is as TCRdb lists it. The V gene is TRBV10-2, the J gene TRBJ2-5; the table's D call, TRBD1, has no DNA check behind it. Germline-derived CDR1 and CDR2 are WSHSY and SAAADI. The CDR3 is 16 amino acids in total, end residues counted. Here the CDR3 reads CASRYPTGGLKKPKTS.

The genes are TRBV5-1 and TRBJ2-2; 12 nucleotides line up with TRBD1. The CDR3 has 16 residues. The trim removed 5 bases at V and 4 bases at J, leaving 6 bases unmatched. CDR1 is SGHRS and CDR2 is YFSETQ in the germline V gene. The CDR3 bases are TGCGCCAGCAGTTGGGGACAGGGGGCAGGCACCGGGGAGCTGTTTTTT. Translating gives CASSWGQGAGTGELFF.

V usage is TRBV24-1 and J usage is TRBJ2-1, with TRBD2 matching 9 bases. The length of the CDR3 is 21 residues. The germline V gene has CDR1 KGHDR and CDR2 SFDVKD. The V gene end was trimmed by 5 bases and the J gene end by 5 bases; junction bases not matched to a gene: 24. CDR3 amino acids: CATSAFGQVSGSYGENNEQFF. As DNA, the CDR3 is TGTGCCACCAGTGCCTTCGGACAGGTTAGCGGGAGTTACGGGGAAAACAATGAGCAGTTCTTC.

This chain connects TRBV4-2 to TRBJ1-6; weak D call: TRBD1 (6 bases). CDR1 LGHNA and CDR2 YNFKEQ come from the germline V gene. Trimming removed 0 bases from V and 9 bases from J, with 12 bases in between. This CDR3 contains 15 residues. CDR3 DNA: TGTGCCAGCAGCCAAGATATCGCAGGGGTTTCACCCCTCCACTTT. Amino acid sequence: CASSQDIAGVSPLHF.

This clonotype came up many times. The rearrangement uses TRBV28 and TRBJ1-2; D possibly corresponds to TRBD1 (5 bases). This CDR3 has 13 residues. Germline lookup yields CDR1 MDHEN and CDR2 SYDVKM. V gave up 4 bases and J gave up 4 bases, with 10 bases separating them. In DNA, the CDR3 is TGTGCCAGCAGTTCGACAGTTGCCTATGGCTACACCTTC. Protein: CASSSTVAYGYTF.

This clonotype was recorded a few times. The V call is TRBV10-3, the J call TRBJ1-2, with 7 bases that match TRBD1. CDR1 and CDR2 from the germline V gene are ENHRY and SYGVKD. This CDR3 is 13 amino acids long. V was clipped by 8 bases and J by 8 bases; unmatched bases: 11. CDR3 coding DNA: TGTGCCATCGAAGGGAGGACAGGCGTCGGCTACACCTTC. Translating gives CAIEGRTGVGYTF.

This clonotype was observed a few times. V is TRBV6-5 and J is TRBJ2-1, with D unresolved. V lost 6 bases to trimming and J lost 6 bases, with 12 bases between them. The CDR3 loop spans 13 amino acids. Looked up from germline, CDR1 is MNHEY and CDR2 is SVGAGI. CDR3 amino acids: CASSYGRTNEQFF. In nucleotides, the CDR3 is TGTGCCAGCAGCTACGGAAGGACCAATGAGCAGTTCTTC.

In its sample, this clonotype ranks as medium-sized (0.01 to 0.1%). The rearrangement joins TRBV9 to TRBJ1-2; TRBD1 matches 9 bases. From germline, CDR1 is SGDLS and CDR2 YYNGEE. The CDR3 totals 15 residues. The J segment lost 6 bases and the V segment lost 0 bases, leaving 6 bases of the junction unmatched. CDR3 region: CASSVGHGTGHGYTF. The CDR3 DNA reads TGTGCCAGCAGCGTAGGTCATGGGACAGGGCATGGCTACACCTTC.

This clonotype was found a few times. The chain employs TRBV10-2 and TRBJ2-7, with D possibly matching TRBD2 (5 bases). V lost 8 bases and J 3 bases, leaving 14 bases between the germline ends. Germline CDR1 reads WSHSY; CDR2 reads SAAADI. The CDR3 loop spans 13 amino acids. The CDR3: CASRSGKNYEQYF. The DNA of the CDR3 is TGCGCCAGCCGGTCCGGGAAGAACTACGAGCAGTACTTC.

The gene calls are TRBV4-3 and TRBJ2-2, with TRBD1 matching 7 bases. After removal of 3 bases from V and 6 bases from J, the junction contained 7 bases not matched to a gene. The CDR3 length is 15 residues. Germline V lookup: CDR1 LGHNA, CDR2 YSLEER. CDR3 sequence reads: CASSHSTGEPGELFF. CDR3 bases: TGCGCCAGCAGCCACTCTACAGGGGAACCCGGGGAGCTGTTTTTT.

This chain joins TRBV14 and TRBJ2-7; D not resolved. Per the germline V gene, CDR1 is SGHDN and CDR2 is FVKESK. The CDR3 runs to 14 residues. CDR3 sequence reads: CASSQPRRTYEQCV. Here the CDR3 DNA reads TGTGCCAGCAGCCAACCACGTCGGACCTACGAGCAATGTGTC.

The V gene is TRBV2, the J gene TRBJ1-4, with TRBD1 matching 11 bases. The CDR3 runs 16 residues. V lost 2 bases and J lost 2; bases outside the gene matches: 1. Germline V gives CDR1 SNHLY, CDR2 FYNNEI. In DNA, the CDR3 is TGTGCCAGCAGTGAAAGGACAGGGGGCACTAATGAAAAACTGTTTTTT. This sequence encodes CASSERTGGTNEKLFF.

In DNA form, the CDR3 reads TGCAGTGCTAGAGATCCGAGCTCCTACAATGAGCAGTTCTTC. As protein: CSARDPSSYNEQFF. The J gene is TRBJ2-1, the V gene TRBV20-1, with D uncertain. The CDR3 totals 14 residues. Trimming took 0 bases from V and 0 from J, leaving 6 bases between them. Germline CDR1 reads DFQATT; CDR2 reads SNEGSKA (reference sequence).

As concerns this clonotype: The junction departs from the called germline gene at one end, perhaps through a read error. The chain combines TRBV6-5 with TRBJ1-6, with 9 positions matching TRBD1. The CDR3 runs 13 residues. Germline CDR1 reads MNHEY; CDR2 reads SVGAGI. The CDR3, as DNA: TGTGCCAGCAGTTACCAGACAGGGGGGTTGACGCGATTT. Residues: CASSYQTGGLTRF.

Here the CDR3 DNA reads TGTGCCAGCAGGGGACATCATGGCTACACCTTC. This encodes CASRGHHGYTF. The chain carries TRBV12-3 or TRBV12-4 and TRBJ1-2; D may be TRBD1 (6 bases). V gave up 6 bases and J gave up 6 bases, with 8 bases separating them. The CDR3 covers 11 residues.

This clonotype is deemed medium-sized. The CDR3: CASSPRAEQPQHF. Written as DNA, the CDR3 is TGTGCCAGTAGTCCCAGGGCGGAGCAGCCCCAGCATTTT. The chain carries TRBV19 and TRBJ1-5; possibly TRBD1 for D (5 bases). The V end was cut by 5 bases, the J end by 7 bases, with 12 bases between. This CDR3 contains 13 residues. Germline values: CDR1 LNHDA, CDR2 SQIVND (reference sequence). Looking up the rest from reference TRBV19 and TRBJ1-5 gives the full variable domain: DGGITQSPKYLFRKEGQNVTLSCEQNLNHDAMYWYRQDPGQGLRLIYYSQIVNDFQKGDIAEGYSVSREKKESFPLTVTSAQKNPTAFYLCASSPRAEQPQHFGDGTRLSIL.